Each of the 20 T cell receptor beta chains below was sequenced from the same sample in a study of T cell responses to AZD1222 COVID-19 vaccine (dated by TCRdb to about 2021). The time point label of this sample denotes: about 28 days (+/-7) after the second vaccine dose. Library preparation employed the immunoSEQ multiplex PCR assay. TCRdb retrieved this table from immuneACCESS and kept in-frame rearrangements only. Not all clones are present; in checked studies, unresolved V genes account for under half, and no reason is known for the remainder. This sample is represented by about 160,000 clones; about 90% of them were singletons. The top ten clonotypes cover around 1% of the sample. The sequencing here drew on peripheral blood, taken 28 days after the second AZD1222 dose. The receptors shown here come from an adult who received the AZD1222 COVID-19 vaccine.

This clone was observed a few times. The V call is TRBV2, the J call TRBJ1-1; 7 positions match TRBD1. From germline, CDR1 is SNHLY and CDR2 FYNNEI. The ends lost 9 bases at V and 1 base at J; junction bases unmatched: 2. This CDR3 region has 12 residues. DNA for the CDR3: TGTGCCAGGAGACAGGGGAACACTGAAGCTTTCTTT. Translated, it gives CARRQGNTEAFF.

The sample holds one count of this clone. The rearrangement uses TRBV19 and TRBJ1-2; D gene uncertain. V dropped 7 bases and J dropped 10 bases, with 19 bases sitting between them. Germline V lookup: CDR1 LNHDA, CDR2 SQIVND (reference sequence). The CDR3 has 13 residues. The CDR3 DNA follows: TGTGCCAGTAATCCATACACTGGCCTACCCTACACCTTC. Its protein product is CASNPYTGLPYTF.

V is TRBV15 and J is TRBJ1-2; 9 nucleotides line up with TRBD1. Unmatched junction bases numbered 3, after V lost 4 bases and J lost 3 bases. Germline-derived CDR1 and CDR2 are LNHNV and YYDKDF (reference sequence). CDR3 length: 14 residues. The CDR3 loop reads CATSIDRGDYGYTF. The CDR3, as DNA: TGTGCCACCAGCATTGACAGGGGGGACTATGGCTACACCTTC.

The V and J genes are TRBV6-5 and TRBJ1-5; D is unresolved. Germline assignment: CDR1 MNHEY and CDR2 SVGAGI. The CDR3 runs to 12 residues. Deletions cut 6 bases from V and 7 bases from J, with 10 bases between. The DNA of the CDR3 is TGTGCCAGCAGAAAACCGGGACAGCCCCAGCATTTT. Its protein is CASRKPGQPQHF.

The CDR3 is CASSQGTGSNQPQHF. In DNA form, the CDR3 reads TGTGCCAGCAGCCAAGGGACGGGCAGCAATCAGCCCCAGCATTTT. The chain couples TRBV3-1 (or the pseudogene TRBV3-2) to TRBJ1-5; D not certain. V gave up 1 base and J gave up 1 base, with 8 bases separating them. Germline CDR1 LGHDT, CDR2 YNNKEL (reference sequence). The CDR3 runs to 15 residues.

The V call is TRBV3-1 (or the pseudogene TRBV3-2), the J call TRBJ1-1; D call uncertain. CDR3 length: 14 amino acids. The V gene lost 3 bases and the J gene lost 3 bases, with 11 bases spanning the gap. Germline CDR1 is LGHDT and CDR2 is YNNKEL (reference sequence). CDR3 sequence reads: CASSQLIQDTEAFF. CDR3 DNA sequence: TGTGCCAGCAGCCAGCTTATACAAGACACTGAAGCTTTCTTT.

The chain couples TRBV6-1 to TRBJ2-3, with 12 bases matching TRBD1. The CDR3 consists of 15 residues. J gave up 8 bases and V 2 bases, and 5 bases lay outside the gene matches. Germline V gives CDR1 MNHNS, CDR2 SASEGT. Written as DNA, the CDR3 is TGTGCCAGCAGTGAATTGGGACAGGGGGCGGTTACGCAGTATTTT. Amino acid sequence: CASSELGQGAVTQYF.

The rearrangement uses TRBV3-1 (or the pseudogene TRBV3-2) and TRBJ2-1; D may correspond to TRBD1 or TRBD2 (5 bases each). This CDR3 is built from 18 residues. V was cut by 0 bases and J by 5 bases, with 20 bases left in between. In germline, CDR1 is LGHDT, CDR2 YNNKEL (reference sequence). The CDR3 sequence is CASSQDSGGWGSNNEQFF. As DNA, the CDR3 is TGTGCCAGCAGCCAAGATTCCGGCGGGTGGGGGTCTAACAATGAGCAGTTCTTC.

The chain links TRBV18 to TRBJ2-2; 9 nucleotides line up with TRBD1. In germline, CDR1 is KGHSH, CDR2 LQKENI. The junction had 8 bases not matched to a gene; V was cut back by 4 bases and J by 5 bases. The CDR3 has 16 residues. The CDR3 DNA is TGTGCCAGCTCACGGCGACCGGGACAGGGTACCGGGGAGCTGTTTTTT. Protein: CASSRRPGQGTGELFF.

CDR3 sequence reads: CAWTVVRAGNSPLHF. The CDR3 region has the DNA TGTGCCTGGACTGTCGTCAGGGCCGGAAATTCACCCCTCCACTTT. The genes are TRBV30 and TRBJ1-6, with D perhaps TRBD1 (5 bases). Trimming cost V 4 bases and J 7 bases, with 17 bases left between them. CDR1 and CDR2 (germline): GTSNPN, SVGIG (reference sequence). The CDR3 consists of 15 residues. The full variable domain, its missing parts supplied by reference TRBV30 and TRBJ1-6, is SQTIHQWPATLVQPVGSPLSLECTVEGTSNPNLYWYRQAAGRGLQLLFYSVGIGQISSEVPQNLSASRPQDRQFILSSKKLLLSDSGFYLCAWTVVRAGNSPLHFGNGTRLTVT.

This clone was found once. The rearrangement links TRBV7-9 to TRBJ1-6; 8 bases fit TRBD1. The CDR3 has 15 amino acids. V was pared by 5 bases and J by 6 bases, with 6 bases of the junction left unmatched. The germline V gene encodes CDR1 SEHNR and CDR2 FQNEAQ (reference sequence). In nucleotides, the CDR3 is TGTGCCAGCAGCCCGAGACAGGGGATTAATTCACCCCTCCACTTT. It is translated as CASSPRQGINSPLHF.

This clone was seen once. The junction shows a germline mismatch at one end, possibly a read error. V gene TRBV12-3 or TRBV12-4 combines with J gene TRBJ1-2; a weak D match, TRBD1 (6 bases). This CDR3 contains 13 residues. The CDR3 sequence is CASSGGTHARSGF. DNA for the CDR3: TGTGCCAGCAGTGGGGGCACCCACGCCCGTAGCGGCTTC.

The CDR3 DNA reads TGTGCCAGCAGTCGACAGGGTCTCTCTGGAAACACCATATATTTT. This translates into CASSRQGLSGNTIYF. The J gene is TRBJ1-3, the V gene TRBV6-6; TRBD1 matches 7 bases. The CDR3 totals 15 residues. Per the germline V gene, CDR1 is MNHNY and CDR2 is SVGAGI (reference sequence). V lost 5 bases, J lost 0 bases, and 4 bases stayed unmatched.

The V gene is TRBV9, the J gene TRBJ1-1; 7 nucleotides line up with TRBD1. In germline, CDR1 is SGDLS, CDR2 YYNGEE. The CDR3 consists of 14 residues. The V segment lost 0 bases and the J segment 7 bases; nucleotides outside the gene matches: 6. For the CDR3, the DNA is TGTGCCAGCAGCGTAGACGGGACAGAGGGTGAAGCTTTCTTT. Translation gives CASSVDGTEGEAFF.

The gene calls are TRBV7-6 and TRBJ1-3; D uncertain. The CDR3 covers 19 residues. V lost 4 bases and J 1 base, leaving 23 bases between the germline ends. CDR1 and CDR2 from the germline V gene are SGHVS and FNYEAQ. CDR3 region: CASSSRHRTDGESGNTIYF. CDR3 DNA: TGTGCCAGCAGCTCAAGGCATAGGACCGACGGTGAATCTGGAAACACCATATATTTT.

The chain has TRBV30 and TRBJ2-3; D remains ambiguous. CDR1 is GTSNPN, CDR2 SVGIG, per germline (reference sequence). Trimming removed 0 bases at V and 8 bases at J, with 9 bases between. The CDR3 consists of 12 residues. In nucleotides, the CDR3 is TGTGCCTGGAGTGTAGAGTTGCGTACGCAGTATTTT. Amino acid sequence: CAWSVELRTQYF.

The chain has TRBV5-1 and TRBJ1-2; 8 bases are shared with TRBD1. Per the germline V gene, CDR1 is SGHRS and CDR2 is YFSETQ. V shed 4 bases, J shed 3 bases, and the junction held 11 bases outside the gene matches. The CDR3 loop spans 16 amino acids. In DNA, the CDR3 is TGCGCCAGCAGCCCTGGGGCAGGGGGCGCAGACTATGGCTACACCTTC. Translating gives CASSPGAGGADYGYTF.

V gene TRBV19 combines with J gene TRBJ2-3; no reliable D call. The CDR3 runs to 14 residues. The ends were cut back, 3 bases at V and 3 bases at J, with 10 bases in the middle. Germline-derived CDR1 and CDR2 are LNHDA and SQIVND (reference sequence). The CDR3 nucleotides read TGTGCCAGTAGTATTCAGGCCACTACAGATACGCAGTATTTT. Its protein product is CASSIQATTDTQYF.

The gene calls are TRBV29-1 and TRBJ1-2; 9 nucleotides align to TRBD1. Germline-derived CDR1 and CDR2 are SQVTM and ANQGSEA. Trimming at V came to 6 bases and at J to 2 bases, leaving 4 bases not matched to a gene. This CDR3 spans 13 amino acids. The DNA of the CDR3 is TGCAGCGTATGGACAGGGGCCAACTATGGCTACACCTTC. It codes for CSVWTGANYGYTF.

The CDR3 DNA is TGTGCCAGCAGTGAAGCTGTGCCCCAAGAGACCCAGTACTTC. This translates into CASSEAVPQETQYF. The chain employs TRBV6-1 and TRBJ2-5; D is ambiguous. V was pared by 0 bases and J by 1 base, with 6 bases between. Per germline, CDR1 MNHNS and CDR2 SASEGT. This CDR3 region has 14 residues.